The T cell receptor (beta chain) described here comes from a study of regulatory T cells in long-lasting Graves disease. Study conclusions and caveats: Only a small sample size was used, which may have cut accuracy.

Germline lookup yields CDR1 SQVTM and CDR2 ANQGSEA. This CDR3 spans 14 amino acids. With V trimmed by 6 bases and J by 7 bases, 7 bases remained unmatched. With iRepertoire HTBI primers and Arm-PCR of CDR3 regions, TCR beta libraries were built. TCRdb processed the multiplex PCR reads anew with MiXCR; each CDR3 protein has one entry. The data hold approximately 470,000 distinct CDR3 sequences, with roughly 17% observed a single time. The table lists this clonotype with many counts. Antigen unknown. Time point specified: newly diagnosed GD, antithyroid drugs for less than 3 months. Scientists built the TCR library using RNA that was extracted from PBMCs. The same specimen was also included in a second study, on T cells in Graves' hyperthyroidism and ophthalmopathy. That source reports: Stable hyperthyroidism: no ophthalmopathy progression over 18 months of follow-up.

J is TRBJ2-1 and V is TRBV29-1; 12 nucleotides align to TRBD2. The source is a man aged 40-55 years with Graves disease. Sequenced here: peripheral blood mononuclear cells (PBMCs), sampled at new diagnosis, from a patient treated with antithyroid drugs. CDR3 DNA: TGCAGCGTCCGTAGACTAGCGGGGGATAATGAGCAGTTCTTC. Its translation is CSVRRLAGDNEQFF.